The entry below gives a single T cell receptor beta chain sequence along with its context. Allocation to cohorts depended on clinical history reported by the participants. The authors' processing: Reference gene primer amplification in the assay estimated nucleated cell counts. Profiling relied on immunoSEQ multiplex PCR, and the TCRdb table lists in-frame clones only, not all of them. V, J and clone size are taken as reported in that table, and D and trimming were inferred from the DNA itself. The sample yields about 190,000 clones, around 76% seen once. These data originate in a study of blood T cell repertoires in COVID-19. In the study overall: Both acute and convalescent COVID-19 samples were obtained from the United States, Italy and Spain.

Germline CDR1 SNHLY, CDR2 FYNNEI. J lost 7 bases, V lost 7 bases, and 5 bases had no gene match. The CDR3 loop spans 14 amino acids. The sequence derives from a woman between 50 and 59 years old with acute COVID-19. The rearrangement joins TRBV2 to TRBJ1-6, with TRBD1 identical over 9 bases. Specimen: PBMCs or T cells enriched from blood (not recorded which). CDR3 in amino acids: CASKQGTGNSPLHF. CDR3 DNA sequence: TGTGCCAGCAAACAGGGGACAGGGAATTCACCCCTCCACTTT. Full variable domain (missing parts from reference TRBV2 and TRBJ1-6): EPEVTQTPSHQVTQMGQEVILRCVPISNHLYFYWYRQILGQKVEFLVSFYNNEISEKSEIFDDQFSVERPDGSNFTLKIRSTKLEDSAMYFCASKQGTGNSPLHFGNGTRLTVT.